This TCR beta chain was identified during a study of OX40 agonist ivuxolimab in advanced cancers. Blood was sampled at baseline, cycle 4 day 1, and cycle 7 day 1. Germline CDR1 MNHEY, CDR2 SMNVEV (reference sequence). V gave up 3 bases and J gave up 0 bases, with 9 bases separating them. This CDR3 has 15 residues. Sequencing used immunoSEQ multiplex PCR; TCRdb keeps in-frame clones, though not all of them. The table shows about 94,000 clones, with more than 85% occurring only once. The sequence derives from an adult with an advanced solid tumor such as melanoma, head and neck, liver or kidney cancer. This specimen was CD4+ or CD8+ T cells sorted from blood, taken in a trial of the OX40 agonist ivuxolimab. The chain has TRBV27 and TRBJ2-1, with D perhaps TRBD2 (5 bases). This chain's CDR3 is CASSFLGGSYNEQFF. CDR3 DNA sequence: TGTGCCAGCAGTTTCCTAGGAGGCTCCTACAATGAGCAGTTCTTC.